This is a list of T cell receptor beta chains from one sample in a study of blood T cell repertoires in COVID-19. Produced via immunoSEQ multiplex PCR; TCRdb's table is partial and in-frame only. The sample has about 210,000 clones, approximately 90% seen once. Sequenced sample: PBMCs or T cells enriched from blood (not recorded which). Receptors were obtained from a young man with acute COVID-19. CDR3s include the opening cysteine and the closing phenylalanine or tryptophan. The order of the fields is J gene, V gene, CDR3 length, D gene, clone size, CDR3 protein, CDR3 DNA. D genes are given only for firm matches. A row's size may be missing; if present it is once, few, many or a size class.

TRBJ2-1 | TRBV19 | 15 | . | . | CASSKSREAYNEQFF | TGTGCCAGTAGTAAGAGCAGGGAGGCCTACAATGAGCAGTTCTTC
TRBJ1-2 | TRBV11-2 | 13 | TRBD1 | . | CASSALTGDGYTF | TGTGCCAGCAGCGCTCTGACAGGGGATGGCTACACCTTC
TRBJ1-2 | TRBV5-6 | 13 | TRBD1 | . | CASSWGQSYGYTF | TGTGCCAGCAGCTGGGGACAGAGCTATGGCTACACCTTC
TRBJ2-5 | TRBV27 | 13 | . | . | CASRVADQETQYF | TGTGCCAGCAGAGTAGCGGATCAAGAGACCCAGTACTTC
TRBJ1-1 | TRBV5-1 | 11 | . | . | CASTLDTEAFF | TGCGCCAGCACCCTCGACACTGAAGCTTTCTTT
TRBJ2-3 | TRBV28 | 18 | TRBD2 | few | CASSTSSGKAYNTDTQYF | TGTGCCAGCAGTACATCTAGCGGGAAAGCTTATAACACAGATACGCAGTATTTT
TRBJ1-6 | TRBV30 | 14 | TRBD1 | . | CAWKRDSDNSPLHF | TGTGCCTGGAAAAGGGACAGCGATAATTCACCCCTCCACTTT
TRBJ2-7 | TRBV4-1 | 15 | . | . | CASSPPDRGSYEQYF | TGCGCCAGCAGCCCCCCAGATCGAGGAAGCTACGAGCAGTACTTC
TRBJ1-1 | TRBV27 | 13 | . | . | CASRRVSVTEAFF | TGTGCCAGCAGGAGGGTGAGTGTCACTGAAGCTTTCTTT
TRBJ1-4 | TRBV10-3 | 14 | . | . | CAISRTSTNEKLFF | TGTGCCATCAGTCGGACATCAACTAATGAAAAACTGTTTTTT
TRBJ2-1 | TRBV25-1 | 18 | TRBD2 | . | CASSESPQTSGRYNEQFF | TGTGCCAGCAGTGAATCCCCCCAGACTAGCGGGAGGTACAATGAGCAGTTCTTC
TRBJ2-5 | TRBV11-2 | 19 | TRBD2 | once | CASSPNLLAGGPGRETQYF | TGTGCCAGCAGCCCAAACCTGTTAGCGGGAGGGCCGGGGCGAGAGACCCAGTACTTC
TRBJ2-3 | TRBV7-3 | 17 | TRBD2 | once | CASSLSRLAGVTDTQYF | TGTGCCAGCAGCTTAAGCCGACTAGCGGGAGTCACAGATACGCAGTATTTT
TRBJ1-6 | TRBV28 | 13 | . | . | CASSGRNNSPLHF | TGTGCCAGCAGCGGTCGTAATAATTCACCCCTCCACTTT
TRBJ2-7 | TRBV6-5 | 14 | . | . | CASSYSQATYEQYF | TGTGCCAGCAGTTACTCGCAGGCGACCTACGAGCAGTACTTC
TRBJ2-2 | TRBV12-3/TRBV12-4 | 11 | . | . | CASTLSGELFF | TGTGCCAGCACCCTATCCGGGGAGCTGTTTTTT
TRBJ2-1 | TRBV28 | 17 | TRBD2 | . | CASSLTGAGGPDNEQFF | TGTGCCAGCAGTTTAACCGGAGCGGGAGGGCCCGACAATGAGCAGTTCTTC
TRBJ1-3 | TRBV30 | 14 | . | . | CAFFTGSSGNTIYF | TGTGCCTTTTTCACGGGGTCCTCTGGAAACACCATATATTTT
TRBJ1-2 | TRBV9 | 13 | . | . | CASGRAADYGYTF | TGTGCCAGCGGGCGGGCTGCTGACTATGGCTACACCTTC
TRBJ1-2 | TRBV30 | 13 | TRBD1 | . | CAWSAQGAIGYTF | TGTGCCTGGAGTGCACAGGGGGCGATTGGCTACACCTTC
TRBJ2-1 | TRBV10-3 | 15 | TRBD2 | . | CAISDAGGPYNEQFF | TGTGCCATCAGTGATGCGGGAGGACCATACAATGAGCAGTTCTTC
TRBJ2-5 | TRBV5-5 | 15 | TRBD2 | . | CASSLLLAVQETQYF | TGTGCCAGCAGCTTGCTACTAGCGGTCCAAGAGACCCAGTACTTC
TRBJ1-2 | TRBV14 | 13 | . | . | CASSQDIGYGYTF | TGTGCCAGCAGCCAAGATATCGGCTATGGCTACACCTTC